This TCR beta chain emerged from a study of blood T cell repertoires in COVID-19 (dated by TCRdb to 2018 to 2021). Regarding the complete study: Samples covering the acute and convalescent phases of COVID-19 were provided by collaborators in the United States, Italy and Spain. The repertoires were released in a freely available public database intended as a resource for research on the immune response to SARS-CoV-2. The dataset comprised deeply sampled blood TCRbeta repertoires from subjects exposed to, actively infected with, or recovered from COVID-19. Where available, HLA class I and class II types were obtained from metadata supplied by the sample provider rather than from assay-based typing. A de-identified subject ID, COVID-19 status, age in years and sex were almost always included in the sample metadata. Samples were obtained from the ongoing ImmuneRACE study (first 160 participants) and from roughly 1,300 subjects provided by 6 global collaborators. The material from the prospective study consisted of cDNA or gDNA derived from T cells, B-cell-depleted T cells, or PBMCs. Summary of the overall study and its limitations: Clinical and demographic metadata were provided uncurated, with the amount varying by source and participant.

There are 15 amino acids in the CDR3, from cysteine to phenylalanine inclusive. The CDR3 DNA has 45 bases and is translated from base 1. Compared with germline, V lacks 3 bases and J lacks 9 bases; bases without a gene match: 7. The germline V gene gives CDR1 as SGHTA and CDR2 as FQGNSA. To note about this clone: No cognate antigen has been identified for it. Per-base qualities were not stored, and no clone one base away is much larger.

TCRbeta CDR3 regions were amplified from genomic DNA by means of the immunoSEQ Assay, a bias-controlled multiplex PCR. Regarding the original processing steps: The number of nucleated cells in each sample was estimated from the amplification of reference gene primers within the assay. To quantify the absolute abundance of each unique TCRbeta CDR3 rearrangement, sequence reads were collapsed and filtered. For each sample, productive Simpson clonality was calculated as the square root of Simpson's diversity index over productive rearrangements. As stored in TCRdb, this immuneACCESS dataset retains in-frame rearrangements with V and J assigned. A fraction of the clones does not appear; measured against another copy, unresolved V genes explain less than half of the discrepancy, and the remainder lacks a known reason. The V and J calls and the clone size are those of that table, but D and trimming were determined from the DNA. The sample table records more than 250,000 clones; 87% of these occur just once. In total, the top ten clones hold 1% of the sample.

Whole blood was collected in K2EDTA tubes by collaborating institutions according to the institutions' own protocols. For TCRbeta analysis, collaborators shipped samples as frozen whole blood, isolated PBMCs, or DNA extracted from either of those sample types. The chain links TRBV7-2 with TRBJ2-1; the central 11 bases match TRBD2. Sequenced sample: peripheral blood. The TCR originated in a middle-aged man with active or convalescent COVID-19. The CDR3 loop reads CASSFYSGRGSEQFF. The DNA is as follows: TGTGCCAGCAGCTTTTATAGCGGGAGGGGGAGTGAGCAGTTCTTC.